Each of the 8 T cell receptor beta chains below was sequenced from the same sample in a study of a mutant IDH1 vaccine in newly diagnosed glioma. Described time point: week 5, during vaccination. Vaccine doses each comprised 300 ug of mutant IDH1 20-mer peptide, with topical imiquimod. No antigens are known for them. Sequencing was performed with immunoSEQ multiplex PCR; in TCRdb, only in-frame clones are kept and a portion is missing. The table records fewer than 40,000 clones, roughly 74% of them present only once. The source material was PBMCs, sampled from a glioma patient whose treatment included an IDH1 peptide vaccine. All receptors derive from a man between 35 and 55 years old with glioma.

The gene calls are TRBV18 and TRBJ2-5; a possible D gene is TRBD1 (5 bases). This CDR3 has 14 residues. Germline V lookup: CDR1 KGHSH, CDR2 LQKENI. Trimming cost V 0 bases and J 1 base, with 6 bases left between them. Written as DNA, the CDR3 is TGTGCCAGCTCACCACCGACAGTCCAAGAGACCCAGTACTTC. Protein sequence: CASSPPTVQETQYF.

The chain couples TRBV9 to TRBJ2-5; 8 nucleotides align to TRBD2. Germline V lookup: CDR1 SGDLS, CDR2 YYNGEE. This CDR3 has 16 residues. The junction had 12 bases not matched to a gene; V was cut back by 4 bases and J by 4 bases. CDR3 loop: CASSRRGGRDLETQYF. CDR3 nucleotides: TGTGCCAGCAGCCGACGGGGGGGCCGAGATTTAGAGACCCAGTACTTC.

Only one count was recorded for this clone. CDR3 coding DNA: TGTGCCAGTACCCGGGACAGGGGGGTCTATGAGCAGTTCTTC. Protein sequence: CASTRDRGVYEQFF. This chain connects TRBV2 to TRBJ2-1, with 11 bases aligning to TRBD1. The junction had 9 bases not matched to a gene; V was cut back by 9 bases and J by 8 bases. The CDR3 has 14 amino acids. The germline V gene has CDR1 SNHLY and CDR2 FYNNEI.

The sample holds one count of this clone. This chain uses TRBV4-1 with TRBJ2-7; TRBD1 might be the D (6 bases). This CDR3 is built from 16 residues. Trimming removed 0 bases from V and 0 bases from J, with 12 bases in between. Germline V gene data show CDR1 as MGHRA and CDR2 as YSYEKL. CDR3 loop: CASSQDLYRDSYEQYF. The CDR3 DNA sequence: TGCGCCAGCAGCCAAGACCTTTACAGGGACTCCTACGAGCAGTACTTC.

V is TRBV6-1 and J is TRBJ1-3, with D perhaps TRBD1 (6 bases). The germline V gene encodes CDR1 MNHNS and CDR2 SASEGT. This CDR3 spans 16 amino acids. V gave up 2 bases and J gave up 0 bases, with 11 bases separating them. CDR3 bases: TGTGCCAGCAGTGAACGAAGGACAGTCTCTGGAAACACCATATATTTT. As protein: CASSERRTVSGNTIYF.

This clone was observed a few times. The chain couples TRBV4-1 to TRBJ1-5; D ambiguous. Trimming removed 0 bases at V and 0 bases at J, with 6 bases between. Germline assignment: CDR1 MGHRA and CDR2 YSYEKL. This CDR3 comprises 15 residues. CDR3 in amino acids: CASSQDPSSNQPQHF. The CDR3 nucleotides read TGCGCCAGCAGCCAAGATCCCTCTAGCAATCAGCCCCAGCATTTT.

The chain recombines TRBV10-1 with TRBJ2-1; D is ambiguous. The V end was cut by 8 bases, the J end by 5 bases, with 16 bases between. The CDR3 extends over 14 amino acids. Germline V CDR1 and CDR2: WNHNN, SYGVQD (reference sequence). CDR3 sequence reads: CASPVAGDDNEQFF. CDR3 sequence (DNA): TGCGCCAGCCCCGTTGCAGGTGACGACAATGAGCAGTTCTTC.

This clone appeared a few times. This chain joins TRBV2 and TRBJ1-2; TRBD1 is a possible D gene (5 bases). Germline V lookup: CDR1 SNHLY, CDR2 FYNNEI. V was trimmed by 3 bases and J by 4 bases, leaving 12 bases between them. The CDR3 is 14 residues long. The chain's CDR3 is CASSERVGGYGYTF. For the CDR3, the DNA is TGTGCCAGCAGTGAGAGGGTTGGGGGCTATGGCTACACCTTC.